A single sample is the source of the 9 T cell receptor beta chains below, sequenced in a study of T cells in Graves' hyperthyroidism and ophthalmopathy. The source material, RNA transcripts, was used to amplify TCR beta CDR3 regions. The primer set for the first-round RT-PCR of the TCR CDR3 was HTBI. TCRdb ran MiXCR on the multiplex PCR reads and lists one entry per CDR3 protein. This sample yields 300,000 to 400,000 distinct CDR3 sequences, of which under 25% are seen a single time; 50% belongs to the top ten. Sequencing input: blood. Source of these receptors: a woman between 50 and 59 years old with Graves' hyperthyroidism.

This clonotype was picked up a small number of times. V is TRBV19 and J is TRBJ2-2; TRBD1 matches at 9 bases. Germline CDR1 is LNHDA and CDR2 is SQIVND (reference sequence). The CDR3 is 13 residues long. The V segment lost 7 bases and the J segment 6 bases; nucleotides outside the gene matches: 3. The CDR3 sequence: CASTRQGAGELFF. CDR3 in DNA: TGTGCCAGTACCCGACAGGGGGCCGGGGAGCTGTTTTTT.

This clonotype was seen a few times. The chain couples TRBV29-1 to TRBJ2-4; maybe TRBD2 (5 bases). The CDR3 sequence is 13 residues long. Trimming stripped 2 bases from V and 4 bases from J, with 9 bases between. Looked up from germline, CDR1 is SQVTM and CDR2 is ANQGSEA. The CDR3 DNA is TGCAGCGTTGAACGGGGATCGAAAAACATTCAGTACTTC. Amino acid sequence: CSVERGSKNIQYF.

V and J are TRBV27 and TRBJ1-5, with D perhaps matching TRBD1 (5 bases). Trimming removed 4 bases from V and 0 bases from J, with 7 bases in between. The CDR3 is 14 residues long. Germline V gene lookup returns CDR1 MNHEY and CDR2 SMNVEV (reference sequence). CDR3 residues: CASSWGPSNQPQHF. The CDR3 nucleotides are TGTGCCAGCAGTTGGGGACCTAGCAATCAGCCCCAGCATTTT.

This clonotype has at least ten counts. This chain links TRBV11-2 with TRBJ2-2; no reliable D call. V lost 0 bases and J 4 bases, leaving 3 bases between the germline ends. This CDR3 has 13 residues. Germline CDR1 SGHAT, CDR2 FQNNGV. CDR3: CASSLEITGELFF. CDR3 nucleotide sequence: TGTGCCAGCAGCTTAGAGATCACCGGGGAGCTGTTTTTT.

This clonotype has ten or more counts. The rearrangement joins TRBV28 to TRBJ2-1; D might be TRBD1 or TRBD2, each matching 6 bases. This CDR3 is built from 15 residues. CDR1 MDHEN and CDR2 SYDVKM come from the germline V gene. With 6 bases removed from V and 5 bases from J, the gap between germline ends came to 17 bases. Written as DNA, the CDR3 is TGTGCCAGCAGGACGCTTGGGGGGCGGAACAATGAGCAGTTCTTC. As protein: CASRTLGGRNNEQFF.

With regard to this clonotype: This may stem from a read error, because a much larger clone lies one nucleotide away. The chain employs TRBV15 and TRBJ2-3; tentatively, D is TRBD2 (7 bases). Germline lookup yields CDR1 LNHNV and CDR2 YYDKDF (reference sequence). This CDR3 has 15 amino acids. The CDR3 is CTTSLRGGGPDTQYF. The CDR3 coding sequence is TGTACCACCAGCCTCCGGGGAGGGGGACCAGATACGCAGTATTTT.

This clonotype was counted at least ten times. J is TRBJ1-2 and V is TRBV28; a possible D gene is TRBD1 (5 bases). Germline V lookup: CDR1 MDHEN, CDR2 SYDVKM. V was cut by 2 bases and J by 2 bases, with 12 bases left in between. The CDR3 consists of 15 residues. For the CDR3, the DNA is TGTGCCAGCAGTTTAAGGGGCGGACCGAACTATGGCTACACCTTC. Translating it yields CASSLRGGPNYGYTF.

This clonotype occurred many times. The chain is built from TRBV5-4 and TRBJ2-7; no clear D gene. Per the germline V gene, CDR1 is SGHNT and CDR2 is YYREEE (reference sequence). CDR3 size: 14 residues. The V end lost 5 bases, the J end lost 2 bases, and 14 bases lay between the germline ends. CDR3 amino acids: CASSMDPGAYEQYF. The DNA of the CDR3 is TGTGCCAGCAGTATGGATCCGGGTGCCTACGAGCAGTACTTC.

This clonotype was found many times. This chain connects TRBV6-2 or TRBV6-3 to TRBJ2-7; the D gene could be TRBD1 or TRBD2 (5 bases each). Trimming pared 8 bases from V and 2 bases from J, leaving 13 bases between. Germline CDR1 is MNHEY and CDR2 is SVGEGT. The CDR3 contains 13 residues. Here the CDR3 DNA reads TGTGCCAGCGGGAGAGGGACGCCCTACGAGCAGTACTTC. The encoded protein is CASGRGTPYEQYF.